The 31 T cell receptor beta chains listed next were all sequenced from one sample in a study of CD8 T cells in Susac syndrome. Random hexamers were used to reverse transcribe about 0.5 to 1 ug of RNA. TCRdb passed the immunoSEQ multiplex PCR reads through MiXCR, listing each CDR3 protein once. The data contain 120,000 to 150,000 distinct CDR3 sequences, approximately 93% of them singletons. Sequencing was done on a sample of CD4+ T cells from PBMCs. All receptors derive from a human donor in good health.

The genes are TRBV7-9 and TRBJ1-5; D possibly corresponds to TRBD1 (6 bases). The CDR3 totals 16 residues. Trimming took 5 bases from V and 2 from J, leaving 16 bases between them. CDR1 is SEHNR and CDR2 is FQNEAQ in the germline V gene (reference sequence). Here the CDR3 reads CASSPGGGTGNQPQHF. In DNA, the CDR3 is TGTGCCAGCAGCCCTGGGGGCGGTACAGGCAATCAGCCCCAGCATTTT. Filled out from reference TRBV7-9 and TRBJ1-5, the complete variable domain reads DTGVSQNPRHKITKRGQNVTFRCDPISEHNRLYWYRQTLGQGPEFLTYFQNEAQLEKSRLLSDRFSAERPKGSFSTLEIQRTEQGDSAMYLCASSPGGGTGNQPQHFGDGTRLSIL.

This sequence joins TRBV9 and TRBJ2-6; D is perhaps TRBD2 (6 bases). V gave up 4 bases and J gave up 4 bases, with 15 bases separating them. The CDR3 extends over 16 amino acids. Germline-derived CDR1 and CDR2 are SGDLS and YYNGEE. The DNA of the CDR3 is TGTGCCAGCAGCCTAGTTGGGGCGGGAGGGGCCAACGTCCTGACTTTC. This codes for CASSLVGAGGANVLTF. Supplemented by reference TRBV9 and TRBJ2-6, the full variable domain reads DSGVTQTPKHLITATGQRVTLRCSPRSGDLSVYWYQQSLDQGLQFLIQYYNGEERAKGNILERFSAQQFPDLHSELNLSSLELGDSALYFCASSLVGAGGANVLTFGAGSRLTVL.

This clonotype was detected once. The chain is built from TRBV15 and TRBJ2-5; 7 bases line up with TRBD1. The CDR3 has 13 residues. V was pared by 3 bases and J by 4 bases, with 2 bases of the junction left unmatched. Per germline, CDR1 LNHNV and CDR2 YYDKDF (reference sequence). The CDR3 DNA reads as TGTGCCACCAGCAGGAACAGGGGAGAGACCCAGTACTTC. It specifies CATSRNRGETQYF.

The chain recombines TRBV11-2 with TRBJ1-3; 9 bases line up with TRBD1. Germline V lookup: CDR1 SGHAT, CDR2 FQNNGV. J lost 4 bases, V lost 6 bases, and 4 bases had no gene match. This CDR3 contains 14 residues. The CDR3 spells CASSRTGEGNTIYF. The CDR3 DNA is TGTGCCAGCAGTCGGACAGGGGAGGGAAACACCATATATTTT.

This clonotype was seen a single time. The V gene is TRBV20-1, the J gene TRBJ1-2, with unresolved D. This CDR3 has 12 amino acids. Trimming cost V 5 bases and J 4 bases, with 11 bases left between them. CDR1 is DFQATT and CDR2 is SNEGSKA in the germline V gene (reference sequence). The DNA of the CDR3 is TGCAGTGCTCCTACTAGGCCCTATGGCTACACCTTC. This codes for CSAPTRPYGYTF.

This chain joins TRBV6-1 and TRBJ2-4; D is unclear. Looked up from germline, CDR1 is MNHNS and CDR2 is SASEGT. Trimming took off 7 bases at V and 6 bases at J, with 19 bases between the two ends. This CDR3 region has 15 residues. The CDR3 spells CASTLLQTDGNIQYF. CDR3 in DNA: TGTGCCAGCACCCTCCTTCAAACGGACGGAAACATTCAGTACTTC.

This chain connects TRBV5-4 to TRBJ2-1; D gene uncertain. The CDR3 length is 14 residues. CDR1 and CDR2 from the germline V gene are SGHNT and YYREEE (reference sequence). Between the trimmed V and J ends, which lost 4 bases and 2 bases, there was a span of 10 bases. The CDR3 loop is CASSPRGAYNEQFF. The CDR3 DNA is TGTGCCAGCAGCCCCCGTGGGGCCTACAATGAGCAGTTCTTC.

J is TRBJ2-1 and V is TRBV20-1; 9 bases line up with TRBD2. Per the germline V gene, CDR1 is DFQATT and CDR2 is SNEGSKA (reference sequence). The junction had 9 bases not matched to a gene; V was cut back by 0 bases and J by 0 bases. This CDR3 contains 18 residues. CDR3 region: CSARDRLAGKSSYNEQFF. Here the CDR3 DNA reads TGCAGTGCTAGAGATAGGCTAGCGGGGAAGAGCTCCTACAATGAGCAGTTCTTC.

The chain uses TRBV20-1 and TRBJ1-2; D unresolved. With 3 bases removed from V and 4 bases from J, the gap between germline ends came to 9 bases. The germline V gene has CDR1 DFQATT and CDR2 SNEGSKA (reference sequence). The CDR3 runs to 12 residues. The CDR3 sequence: CSASGDTYGYTF. CDR3 nucleotides: TGCAGTGCTAGTGGGGATACCTATGGCTACACCTTC.

This chain joins TRBV3-1 and TRBJ1-1; D not resolved. Germline lookup yields CDR1 LGHDT and CDR2 YNNKEL (reference sequence). Trimming took 4 bases from V and 0 from J, leaving 9 bases between them. The CDR3 contains 14 residues. The CDR3 is CASSPPTVNTEAFF. CDR3 DNA: TGTGCCAGCAGCCCTCCGACGGTGAACACTGAAGCTTTCTTT.

The V call is TRBV29-1, the J call TRBJ2-7; D is uncertain. V was clipped by 4 bases and J by 2 bases, with 9 bases between them. Germline assignment: CDR1 SQVTM and CDR2 ANQGSEA. The CDR3 contains 12 residues. CDR3 residues: CSVGNLPYEQYF. In DNA form, the CDR3 reads TGCAGCGTTGGAAACTTACCCTACGAGCAGTACTTC.

The chain uses TRBV6-5 and TRBJ2-7, with D possibly matching TRBD2 (6 bases). Germline V lookup: CDR1 MNHEY, CDR2 SVGAGI. This CDR3 is 16 amino acids long. Trimming left V 0 bases short and J 2 bases short, with 14 bases between. The CDR3 DNA follows: TGTGCCAGCAGTTACTCGCCGGGACTGGCACCCTACGAGCAGTACTTC. Its protein is CASSYSPGLAPYEQYF.

The chain uses TRBV5-1 and TRBJ2-3; D gene ambiguous. Trimming pared 3 bases from V and 1 base from J, leaving 9 bases between. CDR3 length equals 14 residues. The germline V gene has CDR1 SGHRS and CDR2 YFSETQ. CDR3 residues: CASSSQLRTDTQYF. CDR3 in DNA: TGCGCCAGCAGCTCACAGCTCCGCACAGATACGCAGTATTTT. Looking up the rest from reference TRBV5-1 and TRBJ2-3 gives the full variable domain: KAGVTQTPRYLIKTRGQQVTLSCSPISGHRSVSWYQQTPGQGLQFLFEYFSETQRNKGNFPGRFSGRQFSNSRSEMNVSTLELGDSALYLCASSSQLRTDTQYFGPGTRLTVL.

The J gene is TRBJ1-2, the V gene TRBV30; TRBD1 might be the D (5 bases). The germline V gene encodes CDR1 GTSNPN and CDR2 SVGIG (reference sequence). The CDR3 is 12 amino acids. The V end was cut by 3 bases, the J end by 12 bases, with 17 bases between. The CDR3 region is CAWSHLGGDHTF. CDR3 DNA sequence: TGTGCCTGGAGCCATCTGGGGGGGGACCACACCTTC.

V is TRBV3-1 and J is TRBJ1-5, with D uncertain. The CDR3 loop spans 13 amino acids. Germline-derived CDR1 and CDR2 are LGHDT and YNNKEL (reference sequence). The V end was cut by 1 base, the J end by 4 bases, with 5 bases between. The CDR3 DNA is TGTGCCAGCAGCCAAGGGATTAATCAGCCCCAGCATTTT. As protein: CASSQGINQPQHF. The variable domain in full, completed from reference TRBV3-1 and TRBJ1-5, reads DTAVSQTPKYLVTQMGNDKSIKCEQNLGHDTMYWYKQDSKKFLKIMFSYNNKELIINETVPNRFSPKSPDKAHLNLHINSLELGDSAVYFCASSQGINQPQHFGDGTRLSIL.

This clonotype was found once. The chain recombines TRBV15 with TRBJ2-7, with D perhaps TRBD2 (5 bases). Per the germline V gene, CDR1 is LNHNV and CDR2 is YYDKDF (reference sequence). The CDR3 loop spans 12 amino acids. V lost 2 bases and J lost 7, with 9 bases in between. CDR3 in amino acids: CATSRTTGEQYF. The CDR3 nucleotides are TGTGCCACCAGCAGAACAACGGGGGAGCAGTACTTC.

This rearrangement joins TRBV7-2 to TRBJ2-7; possible D gene TRBD2, 6 bases. The CDR3 spans 14 residues. Germline V gene lookup returns CDR1 SGHTA and CDR2 FQGNSA. With 5 bases removed from V and 2 bases from J, the gap between germline ends came to 13 bases. CDR3 coding DNA: TGTGCCAGCAGCCAAGGAGGGATCCCCTACGAGCAGTACTTC. The encoded protein is CASSQGGIPYEQYF.

The rearrangement joins TRBV9 to TRBJ1-2, with 7 bases that match TRBD1. With V trimmed by 0 bases and J by 6 bases, 8 bases remained unmatched. This CDR3 spans 15 amino acids. Germline-derived CDR1 and CDR2 are SGDLS and YYNGEE. The CDR3 sequence is CASSVGVRGTDGYTF. Here the CDR3 DNA reads TGTGCCAGCAGCGTAGGTGTCAGGGGGACGGATGGCTACACCTTC. The variable domain in full, with the rest retrieved from reference TRBV9 and TRBJ1-2, is DSGVTQTPKHLITATGQRVTLRCSPRSGDLSVYWYQQSLDQGLQFLIQYYNGEERAKGNILERFSAQQFPDLHSELNLSSLELGDSALYFCASSVGVRGTDGYTFGSGTRLTVV.

The chain recombines TRBV19 with TRBJ1-2; 7 bases are shared with TRBD1. This CDR3 has 14 residues. V lost 3 bases to trimming and J lost 0 bases; unmatched junction nucleotides: 1. Germline lookup yields CDR1 LNHDA and CDR2 SQIVND (reference sequence). CDR3 DNA sequence: TGTGCCAGTAGTATCGGGACAGCTAACTATGGCTACACCTTC. This gives the protein CASSIGTANYGYTF. The variable domain in full, with the rest retrieved from reference TRBV19 and TRBJ1-2, is DGGITQSPKYLFRKEGQNVTLSCEQNLNHDAMYWYRQDPGQGLRLIYYSQIVNDFQKGDIAEGYSVSREKKESFPLTVTSAQKNPTAFYLCASSIGTANYGYTFGSGTRLTVV.

This clonotype has just one count. This chain joins TRBV5-6 and TRBJ2-3; D perhaps matches TRBD2 (6 bases). The CDR3 totals 15 residues. Trimming left V 2 bases short and J 0 bases short, with 10 bases between. The germline gives CDR1 SGHDT, CDR2 YYEEEE. DNA for the CDR3: TGTGCCAGCAGCTTCCGAGGACTAAGCACAGATACGCAGTATTTT. Its translation is CASSFRGLSTDTQYF.

The rearrangement links TRBV4-1 to TRBJ2-5; 7 bases line up with TRBD2. This CDR3 is 17 amino acids long. With 0 bases clipped from V and 2 bases from J, the junction kept 9 bases outside the gene matches. Germline V gene sequence: CDR1 MGHRA, CDR2 YSYEKL. CDR3 nucleotide sequence: TGCGCCAGCAGCCAAGATCAACCGGGACTACATCAAGAGACCCAGTACTTC. This sequence encodes CASSQDQPGLHQETQYF.

V usage is TRBV11-1 and J usage is TRBJ1-1; D is ambiguous. The CDR3 sequence is 11 residues long. CDR1 and CDR2 from the germline V gene are SGHAT and FQDESV (reference sequence). The V end lost 4 bases, the J end lost 3 bases, and 3 bases lay between the germline ends. This chain's CDR3 is CASSSHTEAFF. The CDR3, as DNA: TGTGCCAGCAGCTCGCACACTGAAGCTTTCTTT.

The chain employs TRBV28 and TRBJ2-3; D gene ambiguous. V shed 6 bases and J shed 5 bases, with 18 bases lying between them. Germline lookup yields CDR1 MDHEN and CDR2 SYDVKM. The CDR3 length is 15 residues. The DNA of the CDR3 is TGTGCCAGCAGCCAGGCCTCCCGGACGGAAGATACGCAGTATTTT. Its translation is CASSQASRTEDTQYF.

This chain uses TRBV20-1 with TRBJ2-1; D is possibly TRBD2 (6 bases). The germline CDR1 and CDR2 sequences are DFQATT and SNEGSKA (reference sequence). V lost 7 bases to trimming and J lost 0 bases, with 16 bases between them. The CDR3 has 15 amino acids. CDR3 protein: CSGKPGLLSYNEQFF. Written as DNA, the CDR3 is TGCAGTGGGAAACCGGGACTTCTCTCCTACAATGAGCAGTTCTTC.

The V call is TRBV12-3 or TRBV12-4, the J call TRBJ2-5; maybe TRBD2 (5 bases). V dropped 6 bases and J dropped 5 bases, with 10 bases sitting between them. There are 12 residues in the CDR3. CDR3 nucleotide sequence: TGTGCCAGCAGCGGGATTGGTGAGACCCAGTACTTC. Encoded protein: CASSGIGETQYF.

CDR3 in DNA: TGCAGTGCTAGATCCGGAATCGTCTACAATGAGCAGTTCTTC. Its translation: CSARSGIVYNEQFF. This chain uses TRBV20-1 with TRBJ2-1; D unclear. Germline assignment: CDR1 DFQATT and CDR2 SNEGSKA (reference sequence). This CDR3 spans 14 amino acids. Trimming cost V 2 bases and J 3 bases, with 11 bases left between them.

This sequence joins TRBV29-1 and TRBJ1-2; 12 positions agree with TRBD1. The junction had 7 bases not matched to a gene; V was cut back by 7 bases and J by 4 bases. CDR3 length: 14 residues. Germline lookup yields CDR1 SQVTM and CDR2 ANQGSEA. The DNA of the CDR3 is TGCAGCGCCCGACGGGACAGGGGGCCCTATGGCTACACCTTC. Amino acid sequence: CSARRDRGPYGYTF.

V gene TRBV12-3 or TRBV12-4 combines with J gene TRBJ1-5; TRBD1 agrees at 7 bases. The CDR3 consists of 13 residues. Trimming took 6 bases from V and 1 from J; bases not matched to a gene: 0. The CDR3 DNA is TGTGCCAGCAGGGACAGGAGCAATCAGCCCCAGCATTTT. Encoded protein: CASRDRSNQPQHF.

This chain uses TRBV12-3 or TRBV12-4 with TRBJ1-5, with 8 bases that match TRBD1. CDR3 length: 15 amino acids. Trimming cost V 5 bases and J 2 bases; bases outside gene matches: 5. CDR3 loop: CASSIRGQGNQPQHF. The CDR3 nucleotides read TGTGCCAGCAGTATTAGGGGACAGGGCAATCAGCCCCAGCATTTT.

The rearrangement joins TRBV5-4 to TRBJ1-1; 12 nucleotides agree with TRBD1. Germline lookup yields CDR1 SGHNT and CDR2 YYREEE (reference sequence). J lost 0 bases, V lost 4 bases, and 4 bases had no gene match. This CDR3 contains 16 residues. CDR3 amino acids: CASSQGTGGLNTEAFF. The CDR3 nucleotides are TGTGCCAGCAGCCAAGGGACAGGGGGCCTGAACACTGAAGCTTTCTTT.

The V gene is TRBV7-3, the J gene TRBJ1-1; D is unresolved. V lost 5 bases and J lost 7, with 17 bases in between. The CDR3 covers 14 residues. The germline V gene has CDR1 SGHTA and CDR2 FQGTGA. CDR3 coding DNA: TGTGCCAGCAGCGATCAGCCTAATTATGGTGAAGCTTTCTTT. It specifies CASSDQPNYGEAFF.